The present TCR beta chain was sequenced within a study of CD8 T cells in Susac syndrome. There are 17 residues in the CDR3. The germline gives CDR1 SGHAT, CDR2 FQNNGV. Trimming stripped 6 bases from V and 3 bases from J, with 24 bases between. The RNA input was roughly 0.45 to 1 ug, and it was reverse transcribed with random hexamers. TCRdb analysed the immunoSEQ multiplex PCR reads with MiXCR anew, one entry per CDR3 protein. The sample lists about 180,000 distinct CDR3 sequences; just under 95% were seen once. The sequence was obtained from a human donor with Susac syndrome. Sequencing input: CD4+ T cells from PBMCs. V gene TRBV11-2 combines with J gene TRBJ2-7; D tentatively reads TRBD1 or TRBD2 (5 bases each). CDR3 nucleotides: TGTGCCAGCAGGTCCGACAGCGGTGGTGGGGTCTACTACGAGCAGTACTTC. This sequence encodes CASRSDSGGGVYYEQYF.